This entry is about one T cell receptor beta chain. Its specificity is not known. The sample originates from a study of a mutant IDH1 vaccine in newly diagnosed glioma. On the study more broadly: The initiation of vaccination occurred 4-6 weeks after radiotherapy alone, or with temozolomide cycles. Findings and limits, study-wide: Immune responses arising from the vaccine appeared in about 93% of patients.

In germline, CDR1 is SGHAT, CDR2 FQNNGV. J was trimmed by 1 base and V by 5 bases; bases with no gene match: 5. The CDR3 runs 14 residues. As to time point: week 35, safety follow-up. Vaccination used 300 ug of mutant IDH1 20-mer peptide per dose, with topical imiquimod. Data came from immunoSEQ multiplex PCR; TCRdb stores just in-frame clones and leaves some out. The sample lists approximately 61,000 clones, roughly 76% occurring once. Here the sequenced sample was PBMCs, taken from a glioma patient whose treatment included an IDH1 peptide vaccine. The sequence was collected from a man aged 40-49 years with glioma. The chain links TRBV11-2 to TRBJ2-7, with 7 bases lining up with TRBD1. The CDR3 bases are TGTGCCAGCAGCCTCAGGGGGAATTCCTACGAGCAGTACTTC. This encodes CASSLRGNSYEQYF.